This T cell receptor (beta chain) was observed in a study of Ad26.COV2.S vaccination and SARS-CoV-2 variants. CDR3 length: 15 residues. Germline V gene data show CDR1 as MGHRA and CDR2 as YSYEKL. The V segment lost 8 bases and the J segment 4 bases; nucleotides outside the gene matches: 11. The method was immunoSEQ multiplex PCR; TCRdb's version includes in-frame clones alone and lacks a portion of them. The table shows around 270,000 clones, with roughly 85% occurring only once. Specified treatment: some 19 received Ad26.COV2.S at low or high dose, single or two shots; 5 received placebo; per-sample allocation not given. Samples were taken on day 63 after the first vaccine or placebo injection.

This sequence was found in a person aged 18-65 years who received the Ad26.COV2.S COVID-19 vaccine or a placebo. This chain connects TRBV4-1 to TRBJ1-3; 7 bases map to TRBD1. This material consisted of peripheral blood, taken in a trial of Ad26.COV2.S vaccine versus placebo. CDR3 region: CASRHFGTEGNTIYF. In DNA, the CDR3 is TGCGCCAGCCGACATTTTGGGACAGAAGGAAACACCATATATTTT.